A selection of T cell receptor beta chains follows, all from one sample in a study of T-cell memory formation after mild COVID-19. MiXCR was run by TCRdb on the 5' RACE reads, yielding one entry per CDR3 protein. The table lists around 500,000 distinct CDR3 sequences, 15% to 20% of them singletons. The sequenced material came from PBMCs or a T cell subset sorted from them (not recorded which). The receptors stem from an adult woman who had mild COVID-19 (a few samples of this study predate the infection). Cell type and time point are not known. Both conserved end residues are part of each CDR3. Each record gives: J gene, D gene, V gene, clone size, CDR3 DNA, CDR3 protein. D genes are given only for firm matches. Not all rows give a size; the values are once, few, many and, for expanded clones, a class.

J gene: TRBJ1-1; D gene: .; V gene: TRBV7-8; clone size: many; CDR3 DNA: TGTGCCAGCAGCGACCATGCTCGGTCTACATCCGGTCGGACTGAAGCTTTCTTT; CDR3 protein: CASSDHARSTSGRTEAFF
J gene: TRBJ2-1; D gene: .; V gene: TRBV7-9; clone size: few; CDR3 DNA: TGTGCCAGCAGCCCAGCCAGCGGAATCAGGCAGTTCTTC; CDR3 protein: CASSPASGIRQFF
J gene: TRBJ2-1; D gene: .; V gene: TRBV12-3/TRBV12-4; clone size: medium-sized; CDR3 DNA: TGTGCCAGCAGTCCGACGCAGGGCCGCTACAATGAGCAGTTCTTC; CDR3 protein: CASSPTQGRYNEQFF
J gene: TRBJ1-5; D gene: .; V gene: TRBV7-8; clone size: few; CDR3 DNA: TGTGCCAGCAGCCAGACGAATGGGGGGGGTCAGCCCCAGCATTTT; CDR3 protein: CASSQTNGGGQPQHF
J gene: TRBJ1-2; D gene: .; V gene: TRBV6-5; clone size: .; CDR3 DNA: TGTGCCAGCAGTTACTGGCTAAGGGGTGGCTACACCTTC; CDR3 protein: CASSYWLRGGYTF
J gene: TRBJ2-3; D gene: TRBD2; V gene: TRBV12-3/TRBV12-4; clone size: few; CDR3 DNA: TGTGCCAGCAGGGCTAGGGTTGGGCTAGCGGTTCAGGATACGCAGTATTTT; CDR3 protein: CASRARVGLAVQDTQYF
J gene: TRBJ2-4; D gene: .; V gene: TRBV6-2/TRBV6-3; clone size: .; CDR3 DNA: TGTGCCAGCAGTTACTCTGGGACAACGCGGAGTGGCAAAAACATTCAGTACTTC; CDR3 protein: CASSYSGTTRSGKNIQYF
J gene: TRBJ2-1; D gene: TRBD1; V gene: TRBV12-3/TRBV12-4; clone size: few; CDR3 DNA: TGTGCCAGCAGTCCTAGGACAGGGGGCTACAATGAGCAGTTCTTC; CDR3 protein: CASSPRTGGYNEQFF
J gene: TRBJ1-1; D gene: .; V gene: TRBV18; clone size: few; CDR3 DNA: TGTGCCAGCTCACCCCCCGGGGGCCTCATAAACACTGAAGCTTTCTTT; CDR3 protein: CASSPPGGLINTEAFF
J gene: TRBJ1-2; D gene: .; V gene: TRBV29-1; clone size: few; CDR3 DNA: TGCAGCGTTGCCCTGCGGGTCTCCGCTAACTATGGCTACACCTTC; CDR3 protein: CSVALRVSANYGYTF
J gene: TRBJ1-1; D gene: .; V gene: TRBV28; clone size: few; CDR3 DNA: TGTGCCAGCAGTTTTCTTGATGTTATGAACACTGAAGCTTTCTTT; CDR3 protein: CASSFLDVMNTEAFF
J gene: TRBJ2-1; D gene: .; V gene: TRBV19; clone size: few; CDR3 DNA: TGTGCCAGTAGTATAGGCTTGAGCTCCTACAATGAGCAGTTCTTC; CDR3 protein: CASSIGLSSYNEQFF
J gene: TRBJ2-5; D gene: TRBD2; V gene: TRBV7-8; clone size: .; CDR3 DNA: TGTGCCAGCAGCGTCGGACTAGCGGGCACTCCTTACTTC; CDR3 protein: CASSVGLAGTPYF
J gene: TRBJ1-5; D gene: TRBD1; V gene: TRBV4-2; clone size: few; CDR3 DNA: TGTGCCAGCAGCCAAGCACAGGGGGCAAATCAGCCCCAGCATTTT; CDR3 protein: CASSQAQGANQPQHF
J gene: TRBJ2-2; D gene: TRBD2; V gene: TRBV6-5; clone size: .; CDR3 DNA: TGTGCCAGCAGGACAGAGGGACTAGCGGGGGGGACCGGGGAGCTGTTTTTT; CDR3 protein: CASRTEGLAGGTGELFF
J gene: TRBJ2-7; D gene: TRBD2; V gene: TRBV20-1; clone size: .; CDR3 DNA: TGCAGTGATAGTAGCGGGCGCTCCTACGAGCAGTACTTC; CDR3 protein: CSDSSGRSYEQYF
J gene: TRBJ1-1; D gene: .; V gene: TRBV6-5; clone size: .; CDR3 DNA: TGTGCCAGCAGTTACGGCAGGACTAACACTGAAGCTTTCTTT; CDR3 protein: CASSYGRTNTEAFF
J gene: TRBJ1-6; D gene: .; V gene: TRBV5-1; clone size: few; CDR3 DNA: TGCGCCAGCAGCTTGCCGGGGGCTGATTCACCCCTCCACTTT; CDR3 protein: CASSLPGADSPLHF
J gene: TRBJ2-3; D gene: TRBD2; V gene: TRBV12-3/TRBV12-4; clone size: few; CDR3 DNA: TGTGCCAGCAGCGGGACTAGGCCAAGCACAGATACGCAGTATTTT; CDR3 protein: CASSGTRPSTDTQYF
J gene: TRBJ1-2; D gene: .; V gene: TRBV10-3; clone size: .; CDR3 DNA: TGTGCCATCGGGGACCGAGGTTCCGGTGGACATGGCTACACCTTC; CDR3 protein: CAIGDRGSGGHGYTF
J gene: TRBJ2-1; D gene: .; V gene: TRBV11-3; clone size: .; CDR3 DNA: TGTGCCAGCAGCTTAGCCAGGTCCGGGGACAATGAGCAGTTCTTC; CDR3 protein: CASSLARSGDNEQFF
J gene: TRBJ1-1; D gene: TRBD1; V gene: TRBV15; clone size: .; CDR3 DNA: TGTGCCACCAGCATAACAGGGGGCGACACTGAAGCTTTCTTT; CDR3 protein: CATSITGGDTEAFF
J gene: TRBJ2-1; D gene: .; V gene: TRBV4-1; clone size: few; CDR3 DNA: TGCGCCAGCAGCCCACCGGGACGGCCCAGTCCTACGGATGAGCAGTTCTTC; CDR3 protein: CASSPPGRPSPTDEQFF
J gene: TRBJ2-1; D gene: .; V gene: TRBV5-4; clone size: .; CDR3 DNA: TGTGCCAGCGGGAGAGGGGGGGGTTCCTACAATGAGCAGTTCTTC; CDR3 protein: CASGRGGGSYNEQFF
J gene: TRBJ2-1; D gene: TRBD1; V gene: TRBV5-1; clone size: many; CDR3 DNA: TGCGCCAGCAGCGAACTCGGACAGGCGAACTACAATGAGCAGTTCTTC; CDR3 protein: CASSELGQANYNEQFF
J gene: TRBJ2-1; D gene: .; V gene: TRBV12-3/TRBV12-4; clone size: .; CDR3 DNA: TGTGCCAGCAGACCCCCGTGGGGAGATGAGCAGTTCTTC; CDR3 protein: CASRPPWGDEQFF
J gene: TRBJ1-1; D gene: .; V gene: TRBV7-3; clone size: .; CDR3 DNA: TGTGCCAGCAGCCAATTACTCAGGAGCACTGAAGCTTTCTTT; CDR3 protein: CASSQLLRSTEAFF
J gene: TRBJ2-7; D gene: .; V gene: TRBV18; clone size: .; CDR3 DNA: TGTGCCAGCAGCAGGCAGGGCGAGCAGTACTTC; CDR3 protein: CASSRQGEQYF
J gene: TRBJ2-5; D gene: .; V gene: TRBV18; clone size: few; CDR3 DNA: TGTGCCAGCTCACCAGCTCTTGAGACCCAGTACTTC; CDR3 protein: CASSPALETQYF
J gene: TRBJ2-3; D gene: .; V gene: TRBV29-1; clone size: .; CDR3 DNA: TGCAGCGTTGATGGTTTGAGGCAGTCAATGGGCACAGATACGCAGTATTTT; CDR3 protein: CSVDGLRQSMGTDTQYF
J gene: TRBJ2-3; D gene: .; V gene: TRBV6-6; clone size: few; CDR3 DNA: TGTGCCAGCAGGGTCGGGGTGGTTGGCACAGATACGCAGTATTTT; CDR3 protein: CASRVGVVGTDTQYF
J gene: TRBJ2-1; D gene: TRBD2; V gene: TRBV24-1; clone size: few; CDR3 DNA: TGTGCCACCAGTGATTTCAGCGGGGGGGCCTACAATGAGCAGTTCTTC; CDR3 protein: CATSDFSGGAYNEQFF
J gene: TRBJ2-1; D gene: .; V gene: TRBV30; clone size: few; CDR3 DNA: TGTGCCTGGGAGTCTGTATTGAGGGTCAATGAGCAGTTCTTC; CDR3 protein: CAWESVLRVNEQFF
J gene: TRBJ2-7; D gene: .; V gene: TRBV6-5; clone size: few; CDR3 DNA: TGTGCCAGTCTCGGTATCTACGAGCAGTACTTC; CDR3 protein: CASLGIYEQYF
J gene: TRBJ1-2; D gene: .; V gene: TRBV29-1; clone size: .; CDR3 DNA: TGCAGCGTTGAGGAGGGAGTCAGTGACTATGGCTACACCTTC; CDR3 protein: CSVEEGVSDYGYTF
J gene: TRBJ1-1; D gene: .; V gene: TRBV5-1; clone size: .; CDR3 DNA: TGCGCCAGCAGCTTGCAGGGTTTGGCTTTCTTT; CDR3 protein: CASSLQGLAFF
J gene: TRBJ2-7; D gene: TRBD1; V gene: TRBV20-1; clone size: few; CDR3 DNA: TGCAGTGCCAACCCCGGGACAGGGGGGTCCTACGAGCAGTACTTC; CDR3 protein: CSANPGTGGSYEQYF
J gene: TRBJ1-1; D gene: .; V gene: TRBV11-3; clone size: few; CDR3 DNA: TGTGCCAGCAGCTTTCCGTACACTGAAGCTTTCTTT; CDR3 protein: CASSFPYTEAFF
J gene: TRBJ1-5; D gene: .; V gene: TRBV7-2; clone size: .; CDR3 DNA: TGTGCCAGCAGCCCTCCTGGGAATCAGCCCCAGCATTTT; CDR3 protein: CASSPPGNQPQHF
J gene: TRBJ1-2; D gene: .; V gene: TRBV12-3/TRBV12-4; clone size: few; CDR3 DNA: TGTGCCAGCAGCATGGGACAAAAATATGGCTACACCTTC; CDR3 protein: CASSMGQKYGYTF
J gene: TRBJ1-1; D gene: .; V gene: TRBV12-3/TRBV12-4; clone size: .; CDR3 DNA: TGTGCCAGCAGTAATACCTGGGGGGCTAACACTGAAGCTTTCTTT; CDR3 protein: CASSNTWGANTEAFF
J gene: TRBJ1-2; D gene: .; V gene: TRBV7-9; clone size: .; CDR3 DNA: TGTGCCAGCCTCTACACAGGGCAGTATGGCTACACCTTC; CDR3 protein: CASLYTGQYGYTF
J gene: TRBJ1-1; D gene: .; V gene: TRBV6-5; clone size: few; CDR3 DNA: TGTGCCAGCACCAAAACCTCTAGGACAGAGAACACTGAAGCTTTCTTT; CDR3 protein: CASTKTSRTENTEAFF
J gene: TRBJ2-5; D gene: .; V gene: TRBV2; clone size: .; CDR3 DNA: TGTGCCAGCAGTGAGGGCGGGGCCTTGGAGACCCAGTACTTC; CDR3 protein: CASSEGGALETQYF
J gene: TRBJ2-2; D gene: TRBD1; V gene: TRBV5-1; clone size: few; CDR3 DNA: TGCGCCAGCAGTAGGACAGGCTCGAACACCGGGGAGCTGTTTTTT; CDR3 protein: CASSRTGSNTGELFF
J gene: TRBJ1-6; D gene: .; V gene: TRBV14; clone size: few; CDR3 DNA: TGTGCCAGCAGCCAAGTGAAGGGATCACCCCTCCACTTT; CDR3 protein: CASSQVKGSPLHF
J gene: TRBJ2-7; D gene: .; V gene: TRBV12-3/TRBV12-4; clone size: .; CDR3 DNA: TGTGCCAGCAGTGAGTCCTTTGGTGTACGGAGCTCCTACGAGCAGTACTTC; CDR3 protein: CASSESFGVRSSYEQYF
J gene: TRBJ1-1; D gene: .; V gene: TRBV11-2; clone size: few; CDR3 DNA: TGTGCCAGCAGCTCACTAAGACGGGGCTCTGAAGCTTTCTTT; CDR3 protein: CASSSLRRGSEAFF
J gene: TRBJ2-1; D gene: .; V gene: TRBV3-1; clone size: .; CDR3 DNA: TGTGCCAGCAGCCATTCCCAGGGCGGGAATGAGCAGTTCTTC; CDR3 protein: CASSHSQGGNEQFF
J gene: TRBJ2-7; D gene: TRBD1; V gene: TRBV18; clone size: few; CDR3 DNA: TGTGCCAGCTCACTATACGGACAGGCCTACGAGCAGTACTTC; CDR3 protein: CASSLYGQAYEQYF
J gene: TRBJ2-3; D gene: .; V gene: TRBV21-1; clone size: few; CDR3 DNA: TGTGCCAGCAGCATCCTGCGGGAGGCCACAGATACGCAGTATTTT; CDR3 protein: CASSILREATDTQYF
J gene: TRBJ2-7; D gene: TRBD1; V gene: TRBV7-9; clone size: few; CDR3 DNA: TGTGCCAGCAGCTCTGGGACAGTTCTCGAGCAGTACTTC; CDR3 protein: CASSSGTVLEQYF
J gene: TRBJ1-1; D gene: .; V gene: TRBV2; clone size: .; CDR3 DNA: TGTGCCAGCAGTTTTGGGGGGGCAACTGAAGCTTTCTTT; CDR3 protein: CASSFGGATEAFF
J gene: TRBJ2-1; D gene: .; V gene: TRBV20-1; clone size: once; CDR3 DNA: TGCAGTGCTAGGCCCTGGTCAGATTATCACAATGAGCAGTTCTTC; CDR3 protein: CSARPWSDYHNEQFF
J gene: TRBJ1-1; D gene: .; V gene: TRBV10-3; clone size: few; CDR3 DNA: TGTGCCATCAGTGAAAAACAGGGTACCTGGTCGAGCACTGAAGCTTTCTTT; CDR3 protein: CAISEKQGTWSSTEAFF
J gene: TRBJ2-7; D gene: .; V gene: TRBV7-9; clone size: .; CDR3 DNA: TGTGCCAGCAGCTTACTCATTGGGGCCGTGGACGAGCAGTACTTC; CDR3 protein: CASSLLIGAVDEQYF
J gene: TRBJ1-1; D gene: TRBD1; V gene: TRBV5-1; clone size: .; CDR3 DNA: TGCGCCAGCAGCGTCCAGGGGGGGGCAACTGAAGCTTTCTTT; CDR3 protein: CASSVQGGATEAFF
J gene: TRBJ2-7; D gene: .; V gene: TRBV4-2; clone size: .; CDR3 DNA: TGTGCCAGCAGCCGGCCGGGAGACGAGCAGTACTTC; CDR3 protein: CASSRPGDEQYF
J gene: TRBJ2-3; D gene: .; V gene: TRBV7-3; clone size: .; CDR3 DNA: TGTGCCAGCAGCTTTGCAGGGCTAGATACGCAGTATTTT; CDR3 protein: CASSFAGLDTQYF